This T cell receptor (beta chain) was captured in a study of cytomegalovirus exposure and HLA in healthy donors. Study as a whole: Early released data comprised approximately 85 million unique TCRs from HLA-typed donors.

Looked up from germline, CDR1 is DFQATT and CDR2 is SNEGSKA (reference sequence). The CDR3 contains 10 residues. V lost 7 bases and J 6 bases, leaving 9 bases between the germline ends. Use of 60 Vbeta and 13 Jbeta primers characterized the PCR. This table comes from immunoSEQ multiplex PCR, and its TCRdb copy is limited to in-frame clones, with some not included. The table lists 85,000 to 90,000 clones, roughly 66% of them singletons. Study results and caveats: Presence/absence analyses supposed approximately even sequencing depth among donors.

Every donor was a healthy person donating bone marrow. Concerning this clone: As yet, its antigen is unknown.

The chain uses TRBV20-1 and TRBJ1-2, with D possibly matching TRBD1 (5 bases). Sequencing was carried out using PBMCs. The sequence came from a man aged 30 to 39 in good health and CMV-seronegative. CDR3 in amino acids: CSVPTDGYTF. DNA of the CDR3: TGCAGTGTTCCGACAGATGGCTACACCTTC.